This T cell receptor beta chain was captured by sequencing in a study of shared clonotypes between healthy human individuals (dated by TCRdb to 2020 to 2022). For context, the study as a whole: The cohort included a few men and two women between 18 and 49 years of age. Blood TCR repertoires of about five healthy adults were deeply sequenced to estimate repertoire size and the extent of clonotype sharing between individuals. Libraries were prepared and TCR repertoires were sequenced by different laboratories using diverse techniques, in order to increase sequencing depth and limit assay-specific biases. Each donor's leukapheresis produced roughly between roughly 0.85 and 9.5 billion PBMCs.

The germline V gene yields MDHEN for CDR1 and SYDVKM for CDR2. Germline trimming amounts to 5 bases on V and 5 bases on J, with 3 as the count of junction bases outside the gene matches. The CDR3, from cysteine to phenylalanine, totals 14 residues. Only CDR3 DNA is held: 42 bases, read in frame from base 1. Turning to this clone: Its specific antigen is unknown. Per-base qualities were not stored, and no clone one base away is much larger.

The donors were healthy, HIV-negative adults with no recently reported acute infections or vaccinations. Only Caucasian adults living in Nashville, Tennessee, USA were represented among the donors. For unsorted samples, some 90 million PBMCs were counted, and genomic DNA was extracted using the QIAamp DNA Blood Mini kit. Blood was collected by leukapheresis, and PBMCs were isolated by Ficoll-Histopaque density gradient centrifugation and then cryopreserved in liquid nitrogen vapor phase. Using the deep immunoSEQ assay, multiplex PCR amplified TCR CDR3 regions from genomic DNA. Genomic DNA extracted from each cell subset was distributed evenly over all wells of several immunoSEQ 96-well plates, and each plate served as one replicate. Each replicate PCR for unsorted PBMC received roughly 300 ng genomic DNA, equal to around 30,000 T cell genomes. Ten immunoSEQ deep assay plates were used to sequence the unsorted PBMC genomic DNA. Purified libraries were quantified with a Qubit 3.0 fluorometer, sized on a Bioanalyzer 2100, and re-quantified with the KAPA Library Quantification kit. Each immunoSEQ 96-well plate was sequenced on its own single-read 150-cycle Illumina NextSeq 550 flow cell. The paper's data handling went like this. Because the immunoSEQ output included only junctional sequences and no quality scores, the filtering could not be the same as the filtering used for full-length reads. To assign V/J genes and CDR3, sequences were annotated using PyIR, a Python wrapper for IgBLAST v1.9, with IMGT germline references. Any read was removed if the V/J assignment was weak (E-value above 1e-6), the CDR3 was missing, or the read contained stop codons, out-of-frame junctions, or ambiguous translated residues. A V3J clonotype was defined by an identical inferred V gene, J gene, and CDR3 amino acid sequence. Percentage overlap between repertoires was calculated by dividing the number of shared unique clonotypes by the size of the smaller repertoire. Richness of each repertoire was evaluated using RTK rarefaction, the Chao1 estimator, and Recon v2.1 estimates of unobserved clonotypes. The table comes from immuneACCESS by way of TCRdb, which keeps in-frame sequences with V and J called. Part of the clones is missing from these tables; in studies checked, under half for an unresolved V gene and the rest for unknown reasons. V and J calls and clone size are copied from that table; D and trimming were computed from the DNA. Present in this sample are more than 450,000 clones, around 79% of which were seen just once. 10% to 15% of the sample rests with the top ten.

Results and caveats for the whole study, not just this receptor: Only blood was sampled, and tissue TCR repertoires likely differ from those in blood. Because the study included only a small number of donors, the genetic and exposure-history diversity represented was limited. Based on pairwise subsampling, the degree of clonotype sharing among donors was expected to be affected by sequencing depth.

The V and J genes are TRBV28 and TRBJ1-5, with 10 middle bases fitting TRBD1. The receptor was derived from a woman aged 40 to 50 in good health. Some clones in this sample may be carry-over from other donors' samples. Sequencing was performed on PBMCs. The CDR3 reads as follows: CASSGQGDHQPQHF. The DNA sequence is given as TGTGCCAGCAGTGGACAGGGGGACCATCAGCCCCAGCATTTT. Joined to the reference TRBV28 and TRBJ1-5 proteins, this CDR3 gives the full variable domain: DVKVTQSSRYLVKRTGEKVFLECVQDMDHENMFWYRQDPGLGLRLIYFSYDVKMKEKGDIPEGYSVSREKKERFSLILESASTNQTSMYLCASSGQGDHQPQHFGDGTRLSIL.